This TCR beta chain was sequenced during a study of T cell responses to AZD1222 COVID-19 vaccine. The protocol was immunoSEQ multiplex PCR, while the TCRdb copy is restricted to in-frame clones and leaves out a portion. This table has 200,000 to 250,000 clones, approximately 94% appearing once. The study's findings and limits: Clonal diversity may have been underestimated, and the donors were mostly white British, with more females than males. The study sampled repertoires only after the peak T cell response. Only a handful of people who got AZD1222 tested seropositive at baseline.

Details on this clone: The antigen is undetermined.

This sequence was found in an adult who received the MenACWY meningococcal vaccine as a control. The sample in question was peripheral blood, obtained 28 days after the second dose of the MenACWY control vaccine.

CDR3 bases: TGTGCCAGCAGCCCTACGGGGAGAAACCAAGAGACCCAGTACTTC. This codes for CASSPTGRNQETQYF. V is TRBV7-9 and J is TRBJ2-5; D possibly corresponds to TRBD2 (5 bases). CDR1 is SEHNR, CDR2 FQNEAQ, per germline (reference sequence). Trimming shortened V by 5 bases and J by 0 bases, and 13 bases separated the two germline ends. There are 15 residues in the CDR3.